One and the same sample provided the 26 T cell receptor beta chains below, sequenced in a study of blood T cells in healthy people across ages. The use of a sample-barcoded 5' primer and a J-beta primer mix characterized a second PCR of about 6 to 12 cycles. MiXCR was run by TCRdb on the 5' RACE reads, yielding one entry per CDR3 protein. Seen here are more than 650,000 distinct CDR3 sequences, approximately 53% observed once, and the top ten hold approximately 40%. The sequenced material came from blood. All receptors come from a man older than 75 in good health.

The DNA of the CDR3 is TGCGCCAGCAGCATCAGGGGGCTGGATGAAAAACTGTTTTTT. Its translation is CASSIRGLDEKLFF. The rearrangement uses TRBV5-1 and TRBJ1-4, with 8 nucleotides matching TRBD1. The CDR3 totals 14 residues. The J segment lost 6 bases and the V segment lost 4 bases, leaving 5 bases of the junction unmatched. Germline V gene data show CDR1 as SGHRS and CDR2 as YFSETQ.

The sample holds a few counts of this clonotype. The V call is TRBV6-1, the J call TRBJ1-2, with 10 bases fitting TRBD1. Looked up from germline, CDR1 is MNHNS and CDR2 is SASEGT. Unmatched junction bases numbered 6, after V lost 3 bases and J lost 8 bases. The CDR3 has 14 amino acids. CDR3 protein: CASSEGQGRNGYTF. CDR3 nucleotide sequence: TGTGCCAGCAGTGAGGGACAGGGGAGGAACGGCTACACCTTC.

V gene TRBV30 combines with J gene TRBJ1-4; possibly TRBD1 for D (5 bases). The germline CDR1 and CDR2 sequences are GTSNPN and SVGIG (reference sequence). The CDR3 totals 14 residues. Between the trimmed V and J ends, which lost 2 bases and 8 bases, there was a span of 15 bases. The CDR3 coding sequence is TGTGCCTGGAGTCGGGGGGTAGCGAGGGAAAAACTGTTTTTT. It translates to CAWSRGVAREKLFF.

The J gene is TRBJ2-1, the V gene TRBV20-1; maybe TRBD2 (6 bases). Germline V gene sequence: CDR1 DFQATT, CDR2 SNEGSKA (reference sequence). The CDR3 loop spans 15 amino acids. V was clipped by 2 bases and J by 10 bases, with 21 bases between them. CDR3 residues: CSARMRRLVFVEQFF. Written as DNA, the CDR3 is TGCAGTGCTAGAATGCGGAGACTAGTCTTTGTCGAGCAGTTCTTC.

This chain joins TRBV7-2 and TRBJ1-2; D gene unclear. CDR1 is SGHTA, CDR2 FQGNSA, per germline. The CDR3 length is 16 residues. V lost 4 bases and J lost 2, with 17 bases in between. DNA of the CDR3: TGTGCCAGCAGCTCGCAGCGTCCGGGAGGGAACTATGGCTACACCTTC. Protein sequence: CASSSQRPGGNYGYTF.

DNA for the CDR3: TGTGCCATCAGTTCCCACTGGGGGGGGACCGACACTGAAGCTTTCTTT. This encodes CAISSHWGGTDTEAFF. The rearrangement links TRBV10-3 to TRBJ1-1; a weak D match, TRBD1 (5 bases). Germline loops: CDR1 ENHRY, CDR2 SYGVKD. The CDR3 has 16 residues. Trimming removed 5 bases from V and 3 bases from J, with 19 bases in between.

This chain links TRBV15 with TRBJ2-1; 11 nucleotides line up with TRBD2. V shed 3 bases, J shed 3 bases, and the junction held 4 bases outside the gene matches. Germline V gene data show CDR1 as LNHNV and CDR2 as YYDKDF (reference sequence). The CDR3 totals 16 residues. The CDR3 here is CATSRAGTSGYNEQFF. CDR3 nucleotide sequence: TGTGCCACCAGCAGGGCCGGGACTAGCGGCTACAATGAGCAGTTCTTC.

A few counts support this clonotype. The V and J genes are TRBV2 and TRBJ2-4, with D hard to call. Germline V gene sequence: CDR1 SNHLY, CDR2 FYNNEI. CDR3 size: 11 residues. Trimming left V 6 bases short and J 11 bases short, with 11 bases between. The CDR3 DNA is TGTGCCAGCAGCGATTCCAGTTTTCAGTACTTC. It is translated as CASSDSSFQYF.

The sample holds a few counts of this clonotype. The rearrangement uses TRBV29-1 and TRBJ2-1; D is undetermined. The V gene lost 7 bases and the J gene lost 0 bases, with 4 bases spanning the gap. This CDR3 is built from 11 residues. CDR1 and CDR2 from the germline V gene are SQVTM and ANQGSEA. The CDR3 region is CSGSSYNEQFF. The DNA of the CDR3 is TGCAGCGGGAGCTCCTACAATGAGCAGTTCTTC.

Only a few counts were recorded for this clonotype. V is TRBV7-8 and J is TRBJ2-5, with a weak D call TRBD1 (5 bases). CDR1 SGHVS and CDR2 FQNEAQ come from the germline V gene. The CDR3 covers 14 residues. Trimming stripped 5 bases from V and 2 bases from J, with 12 bases between. DNA for the CDR3: TGTGCCAGCAGCGGACGACAGCTGCAAGAGACCCAGTACTTC. Protein sequence: CASSGRQLQETQYF.

The chain carries TRBV7-2 and TRBJ2-2; D is ambiguous. V lost 1 base, J lost 2 bases, and 8 bases lay in between. This CDR3 is 15 amino acids long. Per the germline V gene, CDR1 is SGHTA and CDR2 is FQGNSA. CDR3 nucleotides: TGTGCCAGCAGCTTAGTGCGCCCCAACACCGGGGAGCTGTTTTTT. It codes for CASSLVRPNTGELFF.

The chain recombines TRBV7-3 with TRBJ2-1; no definite D call. The CDR3 has 13 residues. Germline V gene sequence: CDR1 SGHTA, CDR2 FQGTGA. The V gene lost 5 bases and the J gene lost 2 bases, with 7 bases spanning the gap. The CDR3 is CASSNRAYNEQFF. In DNA, the CDR3 is TGTGCCAGCAGCAACCGGGCCTACAATGAGCAGTTCTTC. Complete variable domain (other parts from reference TRBV7-3 and TRBJ2-1): GAGVSQTPSNKVTEKGKYVELRCDPISGHTALYWYRQSLGQGPEFLIYFQGTGAADDSGLPNDRFFAVRPEGSVSTLKIQRTERGDSAVYLCASSNRAYNEQFFGPGTRLTVL.

This clonotype has a handful of counts. The V and J genes are TRBV6-6 and TRBJ2-7; TRBD2 is a possible D gene (6 bases). The germline gives CDR1 MNHNY, CDR2 SVGAGI (reference sequence). The V end lost 7 bases, the J end lost 3 bases, and 13 bases lay between the germline ends. The CDR3 has 13 amino acids. The DNA for the CDR3 is TGTGCCAGCATGGCGGGACGGGGCTACGAGCAGTACTTC. Protein: CASMAGRGYEQYF.

The sample holds a few counts of this clonotype. The genes are TRBV6-6 and TRBJ1-2; 8 nucleotides align to TRBD1. The CDR3 length is 14 residues. Germline V gene lookup returns CDR1 MNHNY and CDR2 SVGAGI (reference sequence). V was pared by 8 bases and J by 3 bases, with 8 bases of the junction left unmatched. Here the CDR3 DNA reads TGTGCCAGCGGGGTCGGACAGGGCTACTATGGCTACACCTTC. It specifies CASGVGQGYYGYTF.

This sequence joins TRBV6-4 and TRBJ1-2; D may be TRBD1 (5 bases). Germline assignment: CDR1 MRHNA and CDR2 SNTAGT. V was pared by 6 bases and J by 2 bases, with 16 bases between. This CDR3 region has 15 residues. The CDR3 here is CASSIDSGGNYGYTF. CDR3 bases: TGTGCCAGCAGCATCGACAGCGGGGGGAACTATGGCTACACCTTC.

This clonotype was detected ten times or more. V usage is TRBV18 and J usage is TRBJ2-7; 9 bases are shared with TRBD1. This CDR3 region has 15 residues. Germline V gene lookup returns CDR1 KGHSH and CDR2 LQKENI. V shed 5 bases, J shed 3 bases, and the junction held 8 bases outside the gene matches. The CDR3 protein is CASSSQSGQGYEQYF. CDR3 bases: TGTGCCAGCTCATCACAGTCGGGACAGGGCTACGAGCAGTACTTC.

Details on this clonotype: A much larger clone is a single base away; this may be a read error. This rearrangement joins TRBV29-1 to TRBJ2-1, with D perhaps matching TRBD2 (5 bases). Deletions cut 7 bases from V and 6 bases from J, with 10 bases between. The CDR3 consists of 11 residues. CDR1 and CDR2 from the germline V gene are SQVTM and ANQGSEA. The CDR3, as DNA: TGCAGCGATGGGGAGAGCAATGAGCAGTTCTTC. Protein: CSDGESNEQFF.

This clonotype has only one observation. The V call is TRBV28, the J call TRBJ2-1; D may be TRBD1 (6 bases). V dropped 2 bases and J dropped 12 bases, with 20 bases sitting between them. The CDR3 is 15 amino acids. In germline, CDR1 is MDHEN, CDR2 SYDVKM. CDR3 DNA sequence: TGTGCCAGCAGTTTACGTTCAGGGGCCCAACGGTGGCAGTTCTTC. This translates into CASSLRSGAQRWQFF.

This clonotype was seen a few times. The chain uses TRBV27 and TRBJ2-2; D perhaps matches TRBD2 (5 bases). The V end lost 8 bases, the J end lost 8 bases, and 12 bases lay between the germline ends. Per the germline V gene, CDR1 is MNHEY and CDR2 is SMNVEV (reference sequence). The CDR3 consists of 12 residues. In nucleotides, the CDR3 is TGTGCCAGCTCATTTATAGCGGGGGAGCTGTTTTTT. Protein sequence: CASSFIAGELFF.

This chain joins TRBV9 and TRBJ2-6; unclear D gene. Germline values: CDR1 SGDLS, CDR2 YYNGEE. Trimming took 2 bases from V and 5 from J, leaving 11 bases between them. This CDR3 is built from 15 residues. CDR3 in amino acids: CASSVPLGWANVLTF. CDR3 nucleotides: TGTGCCAGCAGCGTCCCGCTAGGTTGGGCCAACGTCCTGACTTTC.

The rearrangement joins TRBV5-1 to TRBJ2-3, with 8 bases lining up with TRBD2. The trim removed 2 bases at V and 14 bases at J, leaving 10 bases unmatched. The germline V gene encodes CDR1 SGHRS and CDR2 YFSETQ. The CDR3 extends over 13 amino acids. DNA for the CDR3: TGCGCCAGCAGCTTAAGCGGGAGCAGATACGCGTATTTT. This gives the protein CASSLSGSRYAYF. Looking up the rest from reference TRBV5-1 and TRBJ2-3 gives the full variable domain: KAGVTQTPRYLIKTRGQQVTLSCSPISGHRSVSWYQQTPGQGLQFLFEYFSETQRNKGNFPGRFSGRQFSNSRSEMNVSTLELGDSALYLCASSLSGSRYAYFGPGTRLTVL.

The chain is built from TRBV27 and TRBJ2-7; 9 nucleotides line up with TRBD1. J gave up 6 bases and V 3 bases, and 3 bases lay outside the gene matches. The CDR3 covers 13 residues. The germline V gene encodes CDR1 MNHEY and CDR2 SMNVEV (reference sequence). The CDR3 nucleotides read TGTGCCAGCAGTTTGGGGACAGGGTTCGAGCAGTACTTC. This gives the protein CASSLGTGFEQYF.

This clonotype has more than one count but fewer than ten. The CDR3 reads CASSFSTGLYGYTF. In DNA, the CDR3 is TGTGCCAGCAGCTTCTCCACAGGGCTCTATGGCTACACCTTC. The J gene is TRBJ1-2, the V gene TRBV7-9, with a weak D call TRBD1 (6 bases). The CDR3 covers 14 residues. The germline V and J ends were trimmed by 3 bases and 4 bases, with 12 bases remaining between them. Germline CDR1 reads SEHNR; CDR2 reads FQNEAQ (reference sequence).

As regards this clonotype: This may be a read error, as it is one base from a much larger clone. The chain carries TRBV7-9 and TRBJ2-1; TRBD2 aligns across 16 bases. The CDR3 runs to 15 residues. The germline CDR1 and CDR2 sequences are SEHNR and FQNEAQ (reference sequence). V lost 4 bases, J lost 8 bases, and 2 bases stayed unmatched. The CDR3 reads CASSWGLAGGDEQFF. As DNA, the CDR3 is TGTGCCAGCAGCTGGGGACTAGCGGGGGGGGATGAGCAGTTCTTC.

The chain combines TRBV7-6 with TRBJ2-2; 11 bases map to TRBD1. The V gene's germline CDR1 is SGHVS and CDR2 FNYEAQ. V dropped 4 bases and J dropped 8; count of bases not matched to a gene: 3. The CDR3 has 14 residues. The CDR3 sequence: CASSSDRGQGELFF. DNA of the CDR3: TGTGCCAGCAGCTCGGACAGGGGGCAAGGGGAGCTGTTTTTT.

The sample holds a few counts of this clonotype. The genes are TRBV5-1 and TRBJ2-7; D is ambiguous. V was trimmed by 0 bases and J by 3 bases, leaving 13 bases between them. Germline values: CDR1 SGHRS, CDR2 YFSETQ. The CDR3 length is 15 residues. This CDR3 reads CASSLVSGSLYEQYF. The CDR3 DNA follows: TGCGCCAGCAGCTTGGTTTCAGGATCCCTCTACGAGCAGTACTTC.